This T cell receptor (beta chain) was found in a study of blood T cell repertoires in COVID-19. Study-wide context: Acute-phase and convalescent COVID-19 samples originated in the United States, Italy and Spain. From T cells, B-cell-depleted T cells, or PBMCs came the material, which was cDNA or gDNA.

As processed by the authors: Estimated nucleated cell counts came from reference gene primer amplification. This table comes from immunoSEQ multiplex PCR, and its TCRdb copy is limited to in-frame clones, with some not included. V, J and clone size derive from that table, while D and trimming were established from the DNA sequence. The sample comprises some 110,000 clones, about 80% of which are singletons, and roughly 3.4% rests with the top ten. Sequences were obtained from peripheral blood. The receptor was derived from a woman older than 75 with active or convalescent COVID-19.

The CDR3, as DNA: TGTGCCAGCAGCTTTGGGCCAGAGCACTATGGCTACACCTTC. Translated: CASSFGPEHYGYTF. V and J are TRBV5-5 and TRBJ1-2; D uncertain. Trimming shortened V by 2 bases and J by 3 bases, and 11 bases separated the two germline ends. Germline CDR1 and CDR2: SGHKS and YYEKEE (reference sequence). The CDR3 has 14 amino acids.